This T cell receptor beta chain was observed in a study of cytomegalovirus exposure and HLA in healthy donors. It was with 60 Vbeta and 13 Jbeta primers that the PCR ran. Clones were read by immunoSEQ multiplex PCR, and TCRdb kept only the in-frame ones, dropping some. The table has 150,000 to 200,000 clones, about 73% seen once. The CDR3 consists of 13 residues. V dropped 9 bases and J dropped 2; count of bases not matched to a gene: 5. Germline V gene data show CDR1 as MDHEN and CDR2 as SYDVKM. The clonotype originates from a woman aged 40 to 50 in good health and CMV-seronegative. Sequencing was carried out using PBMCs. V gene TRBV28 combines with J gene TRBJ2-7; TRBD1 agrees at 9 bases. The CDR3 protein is CASGQGNTYEQYF. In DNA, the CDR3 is TGTGCCAGTGGACAGGGGAACACCTACGAGCAGTACTTC.